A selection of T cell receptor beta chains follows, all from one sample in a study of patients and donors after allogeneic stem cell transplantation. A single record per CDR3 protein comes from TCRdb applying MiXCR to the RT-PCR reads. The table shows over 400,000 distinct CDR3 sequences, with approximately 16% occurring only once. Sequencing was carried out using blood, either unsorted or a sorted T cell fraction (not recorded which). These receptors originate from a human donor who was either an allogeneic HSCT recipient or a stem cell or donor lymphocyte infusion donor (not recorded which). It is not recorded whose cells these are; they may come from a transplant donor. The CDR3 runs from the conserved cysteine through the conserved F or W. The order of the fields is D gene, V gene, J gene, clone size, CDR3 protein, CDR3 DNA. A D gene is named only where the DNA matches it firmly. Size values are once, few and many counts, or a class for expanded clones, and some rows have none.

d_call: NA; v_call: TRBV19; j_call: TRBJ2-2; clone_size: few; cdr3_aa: CASSNPGDTGELFF; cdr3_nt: TGTGCCAGTAGTAACCCAGGGGACACCGGGGAGCTGTTTTTT
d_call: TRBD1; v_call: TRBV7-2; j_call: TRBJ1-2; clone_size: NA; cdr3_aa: CASSLERGQGAGGYTF; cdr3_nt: TGTGCCAGCAGCTTAGAACGCGGTCAGGGGGCGGGAGGCTACACCTTC
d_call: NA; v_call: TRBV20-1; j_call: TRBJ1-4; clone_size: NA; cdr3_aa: CSARRQTIKEKLFF; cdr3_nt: TGCAGTGCCCGCCGGCAGACTATTAAGGAAAAACTGTTTTTT
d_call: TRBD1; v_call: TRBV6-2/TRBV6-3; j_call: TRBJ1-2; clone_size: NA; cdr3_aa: CASWTPGQSYGYTF; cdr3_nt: TGTGCCAGCTGGACCCCGGGACAGTCCTATGGCTACACCTTC
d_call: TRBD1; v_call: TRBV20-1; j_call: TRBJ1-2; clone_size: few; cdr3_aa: CSAPDRGYGYTF; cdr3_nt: TGCAGTGCTCCGGACAGGGGATATGGCTACACCTTC
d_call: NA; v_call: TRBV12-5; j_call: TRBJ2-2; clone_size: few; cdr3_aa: CASGLVIGVGTGELFF; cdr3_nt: TGTGCTAGTGGTTTGGTTATCGGAGTGGGGACCGGGGAGCTGTTTTTT
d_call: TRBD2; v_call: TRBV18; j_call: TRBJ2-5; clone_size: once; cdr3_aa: CASSPPWPSGQETQYF; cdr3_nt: TGTGCCAGCTCACCACCCTGGCCTAGCGGGCAAGAGACCCAGTACTTC
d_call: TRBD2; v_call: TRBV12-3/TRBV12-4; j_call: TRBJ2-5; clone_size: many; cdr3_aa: CASRIAGVETQYF; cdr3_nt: TGTGCCAGCAGGATAGCGGGGGTAGAGACCCAGTACTTC
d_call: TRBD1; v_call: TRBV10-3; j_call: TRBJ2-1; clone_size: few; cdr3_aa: CAMQQGAIEQFF; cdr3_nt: TGTGCCATGCAACAGGGGGCGATTGAGCAGTTCTTC
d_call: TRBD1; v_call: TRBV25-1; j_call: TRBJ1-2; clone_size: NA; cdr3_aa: CASSRTGPSYGYTF; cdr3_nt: TGTGCCAGCAGTCGGACAGGTCCATCCTATGGCTACACCTTC
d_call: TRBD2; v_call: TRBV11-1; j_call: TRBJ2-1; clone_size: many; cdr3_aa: CASSEGLAGGPYDNEQFF; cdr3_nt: TGTGCCAGCAGCGAGGGACTAGCGGGAGGGCCATATGACAATGAGCAGTTCTTC
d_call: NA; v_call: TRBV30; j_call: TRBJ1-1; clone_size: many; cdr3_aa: CAWRGGANTEAFF; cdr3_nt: TGTGCCTGGAGAGGAGGGGCGAACACTGAAGCTTTCTTT
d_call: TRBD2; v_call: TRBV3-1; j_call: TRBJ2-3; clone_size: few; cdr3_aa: CASSHSGTSGGVVTDTQYF; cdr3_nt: TGTGCCAGCAGCCACTCCGGGACTAGCGGGGGGGTGGTCACAGATACGCAGTATTTT
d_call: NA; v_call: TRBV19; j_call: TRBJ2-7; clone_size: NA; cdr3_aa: CASSFSGGREQYF; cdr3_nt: TGTGCCAGTAGTTTTTCTGGGGGGCGCGAGCAGTACTTC
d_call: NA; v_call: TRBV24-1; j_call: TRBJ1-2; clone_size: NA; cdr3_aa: CAVDNGPPTYGYTF; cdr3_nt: TGTGCCGTGGATAATGGACCGCCAACCTATGGCTACACCTTC
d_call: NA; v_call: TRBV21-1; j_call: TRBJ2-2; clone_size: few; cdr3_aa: CASGVDRGHYTGELFF; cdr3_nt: TGTGCCAGCGGTGTGGACAGGGGGCATTACACCGGGGAGCTGTTTTTT
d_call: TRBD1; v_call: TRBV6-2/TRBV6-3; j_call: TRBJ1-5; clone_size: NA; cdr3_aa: CASRHILHRTGLNQPQHF; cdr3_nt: TGTGCCAGCAGACATATTCTACACCGGACAGGGCTAAATCAGCCCCAGCATTTT
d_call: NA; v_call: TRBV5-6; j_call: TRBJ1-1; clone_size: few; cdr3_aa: CASSLAPAYTEAFF; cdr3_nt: TGTGCCAGCAGCTTGGCCCCAGCCTACACTGAAGCTTTCTTT
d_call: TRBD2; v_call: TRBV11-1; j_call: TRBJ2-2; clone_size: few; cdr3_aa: CASSLSIGLAGAAGELFF; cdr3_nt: TGTGCCAGCAGCTTGAGCATAGGGCTAGCGGGAGCGGCCGGGGAGCTGTTTTTT
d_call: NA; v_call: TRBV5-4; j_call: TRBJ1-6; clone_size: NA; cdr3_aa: CASSLMLRDSGPLHF; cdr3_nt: TGTGCCAGCAGCTTGATGCTGAGGGATTCGGGACCCCTCCACTTT
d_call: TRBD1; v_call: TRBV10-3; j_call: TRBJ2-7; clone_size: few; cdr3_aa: CAIREDRGRGYEQYF; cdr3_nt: TGTGCCATCAGGGAAGACAGGGGGCGTGGATACGAGCAGTACTTC
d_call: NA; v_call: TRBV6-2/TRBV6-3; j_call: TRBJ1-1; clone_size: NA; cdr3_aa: CASSSLTGNTEAFF; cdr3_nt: TGTGCCAGCAGTTCCCTGACAGGGAACACTGAAGCTTTCTTT
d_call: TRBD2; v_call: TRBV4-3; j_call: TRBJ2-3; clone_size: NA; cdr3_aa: CAGSQVRGGEDTQYF; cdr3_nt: TGCGCCGGCAGCCAAGTCCGGGGGGGCGAAGATACGCAGTATTTT
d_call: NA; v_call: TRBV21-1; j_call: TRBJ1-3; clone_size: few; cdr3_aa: CASRRVVAGGFQSGNTIYF; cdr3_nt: TGTGCCAGCAGAAGAGTCGTGGCAGGGGGCTTTCAATCAGGAAACACCATATATTTT
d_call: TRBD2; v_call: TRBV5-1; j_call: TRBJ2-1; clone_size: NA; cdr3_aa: CASSWGGTSRSNEQFF; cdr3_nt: TGCGCCAGCAGCTGGGGGGGGACTAGCCGTTCCAATGAGCAGTTCTTC
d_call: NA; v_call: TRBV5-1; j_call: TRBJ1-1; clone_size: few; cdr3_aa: CASSLGPGWGYTEAFF; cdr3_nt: TGCGCCAGCAGCTTGGGGCCCGGTTGGGGTTACACTGAAGCTTTCTTT
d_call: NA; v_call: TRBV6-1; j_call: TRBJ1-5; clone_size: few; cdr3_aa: CASREVGRGNQPQHF; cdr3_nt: TGTGCCAGCAGGGAGGTCGGACGGGGTAATCAGCCCCAGCATTTT
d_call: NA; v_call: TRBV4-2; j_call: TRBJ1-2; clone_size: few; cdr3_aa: CASSQDPGLSYGYTF; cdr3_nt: TGTGCCAGCAGCCAAGATCCGGGGCTTAGCTATGGCTACACCTTC
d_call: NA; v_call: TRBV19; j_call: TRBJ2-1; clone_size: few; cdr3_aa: CASRAQARVYNEQFF; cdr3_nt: TGTGCCAGTAGGGCACAGGCCAGAGTATACAATGAGCAGTTCTTC
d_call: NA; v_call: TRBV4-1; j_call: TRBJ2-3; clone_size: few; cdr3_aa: CASSHEQTRLTDTQYF; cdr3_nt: TGCGCCAGCAGCCATGAACAGACGAGACTCACAGATACGCAGTATTTT
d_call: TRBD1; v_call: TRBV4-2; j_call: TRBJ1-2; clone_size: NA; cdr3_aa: CASSHRTGGSYGYTF; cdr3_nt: TGTGCCAGCAGCCATCGGACAGGGGGTTCCTATGGCTACACCTTC
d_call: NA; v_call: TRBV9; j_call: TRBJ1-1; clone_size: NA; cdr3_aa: CASSARGGPYTEAFF; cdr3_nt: TGTGCCAGCAGCGCCCGAGGGGGGCCCTACACTGAAGCTTTCTTT
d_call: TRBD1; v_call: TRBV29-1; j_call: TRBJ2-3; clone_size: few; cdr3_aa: CSVDSYRWTGVADTQYF; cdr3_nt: TGCAGCGTTGATAGCTACCGATGGACAGGGGTTGCAGATACGCAGTATTTT
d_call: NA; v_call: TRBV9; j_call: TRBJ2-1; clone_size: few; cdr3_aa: CASSPGLEREQFF; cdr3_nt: TGTGCCAGCAGCCCTGGACTCGAACGGGAGCAGTTCTTC
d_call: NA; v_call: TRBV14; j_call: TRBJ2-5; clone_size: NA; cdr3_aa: CASSQGNAIQETQYF; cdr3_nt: TGTGCCAGCAGCCAAGGGAATGCAATCCAAGAGACCCAGTACTTC
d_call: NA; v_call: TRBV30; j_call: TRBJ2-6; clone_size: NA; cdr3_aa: CAWSRSGANVLTF; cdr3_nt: TGTGCCTGGAGTCGCTCTGGGGCCAACGTCCTGACTTTC
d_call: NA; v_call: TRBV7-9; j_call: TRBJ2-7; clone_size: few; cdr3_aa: CASSPYGEYTYEQYF; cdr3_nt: TGTGCCAGCAGCCCCTACGGCGAGTATACCTACGAGCAGTACTTC
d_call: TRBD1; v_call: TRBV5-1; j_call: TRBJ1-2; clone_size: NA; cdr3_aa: CASSDIRQGSYGYTF; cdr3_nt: TGCGCCAGCAGCGACATCAGACAGGGAAGTTATGGCTACACCTTC
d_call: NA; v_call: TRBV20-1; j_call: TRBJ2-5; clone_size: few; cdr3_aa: CSAPRLAPILETQYF; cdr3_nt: TGCAGTGCCCCTCGACTCGCCCCTATCTTGGAGACCCAGTACTTC
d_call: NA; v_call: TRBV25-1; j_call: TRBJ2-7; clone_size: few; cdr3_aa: CASSGLYEQYF; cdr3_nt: TGTGCCAGCAGTGGCCTCTACGAGCAGTACTTC
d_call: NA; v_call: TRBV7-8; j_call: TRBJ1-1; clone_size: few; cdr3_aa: CASSPAREAFF; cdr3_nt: TGTGCCAGCAGCCCCGCACGGGAAGCTTTCTTT
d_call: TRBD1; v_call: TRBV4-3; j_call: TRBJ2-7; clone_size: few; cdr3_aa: CASSQEKGAHEQYF; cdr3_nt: TGCGCCAGCAGCCAAGAAAAGGGGGCACACGAGCAGTACTTC
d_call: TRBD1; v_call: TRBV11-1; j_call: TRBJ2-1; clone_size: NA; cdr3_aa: CASSSPPGRGRLDEQFF; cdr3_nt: TGTGCCAGCAGCTCCCCTCCCGGCAGGGGGCGCTTGGATGAGCAGTTCTTC
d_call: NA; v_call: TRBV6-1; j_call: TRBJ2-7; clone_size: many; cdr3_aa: CASFRDINSWEQYF; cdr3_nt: TGTGCCAGTTTCCGGGACATCAATTCGTGGGAGCAGTACTTC
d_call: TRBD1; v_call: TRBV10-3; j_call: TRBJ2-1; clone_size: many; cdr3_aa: CAISEWDRGGFF; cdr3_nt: TGTGCCATCAGTGAATGGGACAGGGGAGGGTTCTTC
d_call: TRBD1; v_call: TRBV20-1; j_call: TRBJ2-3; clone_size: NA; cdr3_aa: CSAVRQGATDTQYF; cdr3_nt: TGCAGTGCTGTTAGACAGGGGGCGACAGATACGCAGTATTTT